These 21 T cell receptor beta chains originate from one sample sequenced in a study of OX40 agonist ivuxolimab in advanced cancers. The repertoire was sequenced with immunoSEQ multiplex PCR; TCRdb's copy has only in-frame clones and lacks some. The table includes tens of thousands of clones, approximately 91% detected once. Sequencing was performed on CD4+ or CD8+ T cells sorted from blood, taken in a trial of the OX40 agonist ivuxolimab. The receptors were sampled from an adult with an advanced solid tumor such as melanoma, head and neck, liver or kidney cancer.

J is TRBJ1-2 and V is TRBV6-5, with D maybe TRBD1 (5 bases). CDR1 is MNHEY and CDR2 is SVGAGI in the germline V gene. The ends were cut back, 4 bases at V and 8 bases at J, with 17 bases in the middle. This CDR3 is built from 14 residues. The CDR3 DNA follows: TGTGCCAGCAGTTCGCCGGGACCCGTAATGGGCTACACCTTC. Residues: CASSSPGPVMGYTF.

The count of this clone is one. The chain joins TRBV11-2 to TRBJ1-1, with D uncertain. V lost 5 bases to trimming and J lost 8 bases, with 12 bases between them. This CDR3 has 12 residues. Germline CDR1 SGHAT, CDR2 FQNNGV. The CDR3 here is CASSPRRWEAFF. CDR3 bases: TGTGCCAGCAGCCCAAGAAGGTGGGAAGCTTTCTTT.

This sequence joins TRBV9 and TRBJ2-5; D tentatively fits TRBD1 or TRBD2 (5 bases each). This CDR3 has 14 residues. The germline V and J ends were trimmed by 6 bases and 5 bases, with 17 bases remaining between them. Germline CDR1 and CDR2: SGDLS and YYNGEE. This CDR3 is CASNGGFEWETQYF. CDR3 coding DNA: TGTGCCAGCAATGGGGGTTTCGAGTGGGAGACCCAGTACTTC.

The rearrangement links TRBV6-6 to TRBJ2-5; a weak D match, TRBD2 (6 bases). The ends were cut back, 3 bases at V and 4 bases at J, with 15 bases in the middle. The CDR3 contains 15 residues. From germline, CDR1 is MNHNY and CDR2 SVGAGI (reference sequence). The CDR3 nucleotides read TGTGCCAGCAGTTATGGGGGGAGGCCCGGAGAGACCCAGTACTTC. Translated: CASSYGGRPGETQYF.

This rearrangement joins TRBV7-9 to TRBJ1-5; 7 bases are a match to TRBD1. Germline V gene sequence: CDR1 SEHNR, CDR2 FQNEAQ (reference sequence). Trimming cost V 4 bases and J 1 base; bases outside gene matches: 10. CDR3 length: 17 amino acids. In nucleotides, the CDR3 is TGTGCCAGCAGCTCGACAGGGTCGGGAGGAAGCAATCAGCCCCAGCATTTT. Translating it yields CASSSTGSGGSNQPQHF.

V and J are TRBV4-1 and TRBJ2-5; 10 nucleotides align to TRBD2. There are 16 residues in the CDR3. From germline, CDR1 is MGHRA and CDR2 YSYEKL. With V trimmed by 2 bases and J by 2 bases, 5 bases remained unmatched. The CDR3 coding sequence is TGCGCCAGCAGCCAAATCGAGCGGGGGGGACAAGAGACCCAGTACTTC. This encodes CASSQIERGGQETQYF.

The chain links TRBV7-2 to TRBJ2-7; 9 bases agree with TRBD2. The CDR3 is 15 amino acids. Germline-derived CDR1 and CDR2 are SGHTA and FQGNSA. V was clipped by 5 bases and J by 0 bases; unmatched bases: 5. The CDR3 here is CASSPSGGFSYEQYF. CDR3 nucleotide sequence: TGTGCCAGCAGCCCCAGCGGGGGGTTCTCCTACGAGCAGTACTTC.

CDR3 residues: CASSLDGEAYEQYF. CDR3 bases: TGTGCCAGCAGCTTAGACGGAGAAGCCTACGAGCAGTACTTC. The rearrangement joins TRBV7-9 to TRBJ2-7; D uncertain. The ends were cut back, 1 base at V and 2 bases at J, with 9 bases in the middle. CDR1 and CDR2 from the germline V gene are SEHNR and FQNEAQ (reference sequence). The CDR3 has 14 amino acids.

The V gene is TRBV7-3, the J gene TRBJ2-1, with 11 positions matching TRBD2. The CDR3 contains 15 residues. V trimming: 5 bases; J trimming: 4 bases; junction bases outside the gene matches: 4. Per the germline V gene, CDR1 is SGHTA and CDR2 is FQGTGA. DNA for the CDR3: TGTGCCAGCAGCGTCGGGACTAGCGGTTACAATGAGCAGTTCTTC. Residues: CASSVGTSGYNEQFF.

This chain connects TRBV19 to TRBJ2-7; D unclear. The CDR3 totals 11 residues. Germline V gene lookup returns CDR1 LNHDA and CDR2 SQIVND (reference sequence). Trimming stripped 4 bases from V and 3 bases from J, with 4 bases between. The CDR3 here is CASSTGYEQYF. The CDR3 nucleotides are TGTGCCAGTAGTACCGGCTACGAGCAGTACTTC.

The chain links TRBV4-1 to TRBJ2-7; D unclear. V lost 5 bases, J lost 0 bases, and 14 bases lay in between. There are 15 residues in the CDR3. The germline CDR1 and CDR2 sequences are MGHRA and YSYEKL. The CDR3 nucleotides read TGCGCCAGCAGCACGCGTCTCGGTAGCTCCTACGAGCAGTACTTC. This sequence encodes CASSTRLGSSYEQYF.

This chain uses TRBV7-9 with TRBJ2-7; TRBD2 aligns across 9 bases. The CDR3 contains 14 residues. Germline V gene lookup returns CDR1 SEHNR and CDR2 FQNEAQ (reference sequence). The V gene end was trimmed by 4 bases and the J gene end by 5 bases; junction bases not matched to a gene: 6. The CDR3 sequence: CASSSGGLADEQYF. The CDR3 DNA sequence: TGTGCCAGCAGCTCAGGGGGACTAGCAGACGAGCAGTACTTC.

This rearrangement joins TRBV7-6 to TRBJ2-1, with 13 bases matching TRBD2. The CDR3 extends over 16 amino acids. Germline trimming cut 4 bases from V and 8 bases from J; bases unmatched to any gene: 8. Germline CDR1 SGHVS, CDR2 FNYEAQ. The CDR3 here is CASSYGLAGEGDEQFF. CDR3 coding DNA: TGTGCCAGCAGCTACGGACTAGCGGGAGAAGGGGATGAGCAGTTCTTC.

The chain combines TRBV28 with TRBJ2-7; 8 nucleotides line up with TRBD2. Germline CDR1 is MDHEN and CDR2 is SYDVKM. CDR3 length equals 14 residues. J gave up 7 bases and V 7 bases, and 12 bases lay outside the gene matches. In nucleotides, the CDR3 is TGTGCCAGCATCCCCTCGGGACTAGGTGGGGAGCAGTACTTC. Amino acid sequence: CASIPSGLGGEQYF.

The J gene is TRBJ2-3, the V gene TRBV27; D remains unclear. Germline CDR1 MNHEY, CDR2 SMNVEV (reference sequence). V gave up 3 bases and J gave up 8 bases, with 6 bases separating them. This CDR3 has 11 amino acids. As DNA, the CDR3 is TGTGCCAGCAGTTTCCTCGGTACGCAGTATTTT. Amino acids: CASSFLGTQYF.

The chain joins TRBV19 to TRBJ2-7; no definite D call. Germline V gene data show CDR1 as LNHDA and CDR2 as SQIVND (reference sequence). The CDR3 contains 12 residues. Trimming stripped 5 bases from V and 0 bases from J, with 5 bases between. The CDR3 is CASSPSSYEQYF. The CDR3 region has the DNA TGTGCCAGTAGTCCGAGCTCCTACGAGCAGTACTTC.

The chain links TRBV5-1 to TRBJ2-1; 8 bases line up with TRBD1. Germline-derived CDR1 and CDR2 are SGHRS and YFSETQ. The CDR3 runs 16 residues. The V segment lost 3 bases and the J segment 1 base; nucleotides outside the gene matches: 6. The CDR3 bases are TGCGCCAGCAGCTGGGGGGACAGGTATTCCTACAATGAGCAGTTCTTC. It codes for CASSWGDRYSYNEQFF.

The V call is TRBV10-3, the J call TRBJ2-6; D is unresolved. Trimming shortened V by 8 bases and J by 0 bases, and 5 bases separated the two germline ends. The CDR3 totals 13 residues. Germline V lookup: CDR1 ENHRY, CDR2 SYGVKD. The CDR3 DNA reads TGTGCCATCTCACTCTCTGGGGCCAACGTCCTGACTTTC. The encoded protein is CAISLSGANVLTF.

The gene calls are TRBV9 and TRBJ2-2; 8 bases are shared with TRBD2. The junction had 14 bases not matched to a gene; V was cut back by 4 bases and J by 0 bases. Germline CDR1 is SGDLS and CDR2 is YYNGEE. The CDR3 is 19 amino acids. As DNA, the CDR3 is TGTGCCAGCAGCCCCAATGGACTAGCAGTTATATCGAACACCGGGGAGCTGTTTTTT. It specifies CASSPNGLAVISNTGELFF.

V usage is TRBV11-2 and J usage is TRBJ2-1; 8 bases match TRBD2. Germline values: CDR1 SGHAT, CDR2 FQNNGV. Trimming took 5 bases from V and 4 from J; bases not matched to a gene: 13. This CDR3 contains 17 residues. This CDR3 is CASSPGFGGGSYNEQFF. CDR3 sequence (DNA): TGTGCCAGCAGCCCCGGGTTCGGGGGGGGATCATACAATGAGCAGTTCTTC. The full variable domain, completed using reference TRBV11-2 and TRBJ2-1, is EAGVAQSPRYKIIEKRQSVAFWCNPISGHATLYWYQQILGQGPKLLIQFQNNGVVDDSQLPKDRFSAERLKGVDSTLKIQPAKLEDSAVYLCASSPGFGGGSYNEQFFGPGTRLTVL.

The DNA for the CDR3 is TGTGCCAGCAGCCAAGGACAGGACACCGGGGAGCTGTTTTTT. This encodes CASSQGQDTGELFF. The V gene is TRBV4-2, the J gene TRBJ2-2; TRBD1 might be the D (6 bases). Germline V gives CDR1 LGHNA, CDR2 YNFKEQ. Deletions cut 1 base from V and 3 bases from J, with 6 bases between. The CDR3 spans 14 residues.